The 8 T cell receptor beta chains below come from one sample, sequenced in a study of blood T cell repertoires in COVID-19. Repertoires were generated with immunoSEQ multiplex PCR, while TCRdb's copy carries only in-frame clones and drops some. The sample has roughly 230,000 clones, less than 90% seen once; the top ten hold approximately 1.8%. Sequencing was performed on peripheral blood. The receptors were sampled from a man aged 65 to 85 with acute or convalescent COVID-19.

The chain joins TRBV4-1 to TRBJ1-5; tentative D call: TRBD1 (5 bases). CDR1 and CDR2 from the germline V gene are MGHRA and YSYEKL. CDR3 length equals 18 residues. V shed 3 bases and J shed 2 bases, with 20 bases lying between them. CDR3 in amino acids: CASSHPKGGVAGNQPQHF. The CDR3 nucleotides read TGCGCCAGCAGCCACCCAAAGGGAGGGGTCGCAGGCAATCAGCCCCAGCATTTT.

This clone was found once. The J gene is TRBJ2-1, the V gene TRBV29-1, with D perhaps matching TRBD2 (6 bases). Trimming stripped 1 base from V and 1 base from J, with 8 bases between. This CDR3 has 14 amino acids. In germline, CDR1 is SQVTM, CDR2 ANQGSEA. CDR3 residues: CSVEGGVSYNEQFF. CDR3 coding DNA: TGCAGCGTTGAAGGGGGGGTATCCTACAATGAGCAGTTCTTC.

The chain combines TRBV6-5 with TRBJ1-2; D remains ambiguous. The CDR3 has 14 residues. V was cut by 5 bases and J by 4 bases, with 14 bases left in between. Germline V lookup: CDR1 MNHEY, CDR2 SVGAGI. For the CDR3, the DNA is TGTGCCAGCAGTCTACAGCGGGCTGGCTATGGCTACACCTTC. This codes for CASSLQRAGYGYTF.

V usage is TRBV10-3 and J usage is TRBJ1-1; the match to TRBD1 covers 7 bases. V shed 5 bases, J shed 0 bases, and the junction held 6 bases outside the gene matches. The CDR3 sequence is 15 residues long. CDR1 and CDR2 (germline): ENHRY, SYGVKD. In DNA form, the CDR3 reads TGTGCCATCAGTAGACAGGGAAAGATGAACACTGAAGCTTTCTTT. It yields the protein CAISRQGKMNTEAFF.

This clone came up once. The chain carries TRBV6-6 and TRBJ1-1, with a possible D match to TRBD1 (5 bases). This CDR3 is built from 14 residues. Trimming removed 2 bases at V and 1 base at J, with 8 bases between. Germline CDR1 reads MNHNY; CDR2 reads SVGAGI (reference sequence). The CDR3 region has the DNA TGTGCCAGCAGTTACCCCCAGGGGAACACTGAAGCTTTCTTT. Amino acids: CASSYPQGNTEAFF.

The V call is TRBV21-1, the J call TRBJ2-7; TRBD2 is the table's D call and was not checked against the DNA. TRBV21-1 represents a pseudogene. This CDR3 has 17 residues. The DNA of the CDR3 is TGTGCCAGCAGCAATTCCGGGACTAGCGGGAGGGCCTGTGAGCAGTACTTC. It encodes CASSNSGTSGRACEQYF.

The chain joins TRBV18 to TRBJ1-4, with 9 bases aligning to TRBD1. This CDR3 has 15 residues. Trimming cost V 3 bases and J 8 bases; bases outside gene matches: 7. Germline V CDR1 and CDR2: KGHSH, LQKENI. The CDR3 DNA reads TGTGCCAGCTCACCTGGGACAGGGAATGAAGAAAAACTGTTTTTT. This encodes CASSPGTGNEEKLFF.

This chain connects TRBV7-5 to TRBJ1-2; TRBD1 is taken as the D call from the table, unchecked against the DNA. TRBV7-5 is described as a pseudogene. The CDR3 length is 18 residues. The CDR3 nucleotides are TGTGTCAGAAGCTTAGAGGGCAGGGGGCGGCTTCGGTTCTATGGCTACACCTTC. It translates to CVRSLEGRGRLRFYGYTF.